A single sample is the source of the 6 T cell receptor beta chains below, sequenced in a study of T cells in Graves' hyperthyroidism and ophthalmopathy. What was amplified from RNA transcripts were TCR beta CDR3 regions. In the first-round RT-PCR of the TCR CDR3, the HTBI primer set was used. TCRdb re-called the multiplex PCR reads through MiXCR, storing one row per CDR3 protein. Here the sample spans about 530,000 distinct CDR3 sequences, roughly 15% being singletons. Sequencing was done on a sample of blood. The origin of the receptors is a woman aged 18-35 years with Graves' ophthalmopathy.

This clonotype was picked up many times. The rearrangement joins TRBV6-2 or TRBV6-3 to TRBJ2-1; the D call may be TRBD1 or TRBD2 (5 bases each). Trimming took off 5 bases at V and 6 bases at J, with 23 bases between the two ends. The CDR3 extends over 17 amino acids. Looked up from germline, CDR1 is MNHEY and CDR2 is SVGEGT. The DNA for the CDR3 is TGTGCCAGCAGTAAACACCAGGGCGGCGGACTGATCAATGAGCAGTTCTTC. This sequence encodes CASSKHQGGGLINEQFF.

This chain joins TRBV15 and TRBJ2-3; D call uncertain. Trimming removed 8 bases from V and 1 base from J, with 10 bases in between. The CDR3 runs to 13 residues. Looked up from germline, CDR1 is LNHNV and CDR2 is YYDKDF (reference sequence). The DNA of the CDR3 is TGTGCCACCCTAGACGGCCGCACAGATACGCAGTATTTT. The encoded protein is CATLDGRTDTQYF.

This clonotype was recorded at least ten times. The V and J genes are TRBV30 and TRBJ2-1; D gene ambiguous. The V gene lost 0 bases and the J gene lost 7 bases, with 10 bases spanning the gap. Germline V gene data show CDR1 as GTSNPN and CDR2 as SVGIG (reference sequence). The CDR3 length is 13 residues. This CDR3 reads CAWSVLAQNEQFF. DNA of the CDR3: TGTGCCTGGAGTGTACTTGCGCAGAATGAGCAGTTCTTC. The variable domain in full, with the rest retrieved from reference TRBV30 and TRBJ2-1, is SQTIHQWPATLVQPVGSPLSLECTVEGTSNPNLYWYRQAAGRGLQLLFYSVGIGQISSEVPQNLSASRPQDRQFILSSKKLLLSDSGFYLCAWSVLAQNEQFFGPGTRLTVL.

Ten or more counts support this clonotype. The V and J genes are TRBV3-1 and TRBJ2-1; D is unclear. The length of the CDR3 is 12 residues. V lost 1 base to trimming and J lost 8 bases, with 6 bases between them. CDR1 is LGHDT and CDR2 is YNNKEL in the germline V gene (reference sequence). CDR3 sequence reads: CASSQGGYEQFF. CDR3 bases: TGTGCCAGCAGCCAAGGAGGTTATGAGCAGTTCTTC.

There are a few counts of this clonotype. This chain links TRBV2 with TRBJ2-5; D ambiguous. This CDR3 is 12 amino acids long. CDR1 is SNHLY, CDR2 FYNNEI, per germline. Trimming cost V 8 bases and J 3 bases, with 10 bases left between them. The CDR3 bases are TGTGCCAGCGGGTCCAGCGAAGAGACCCAGTACTTC. It specifies CASGSSEETQYF.

This clonotype turned up a few times. J is TRBJ2-7 and V is TRBV29-1; D might be TRBD2 (5 bases). The CDR3 has 14 amino acids. Germline loops: CDR1 SQVTM, CDR2 ANQGSEA. Trimming took 0 bases from V and 4 from J, leaving 13 bases between them. CDR3 in amino acids: CSVEDGELEYEQYF. The CDR3 DNA is TGCAGCGTTGAAGATGGGGAACTAGAGTACGAGCAGTACTTC.